This entry concerns a single TCR beta chain. In the authors' workflow: It was from reference gene primer amplification that nucleated cell counts were estimated. Assay used: immunoSEQ multiplex PCR; TCRdb lists only in-frame clones, some missing. V and J calls and clone size are as listed in that table; D and trimming were resolved from the DNA. The sample yields 86,000 or so clones, over 90% seen once. This entry belongs to a study of blood T cell repertoires in COVID-19. Study-level background: Spain, Italy and the United States supplied samples that represented acute and convalescent COVID-19. PBMCs, B-cell-depleted T cells, or T cells provided the cDNA or gDNA that made up the material.

Trimming pared 7 bases from V and 4 bases from J, leaving 16 bases between. The germline CDR1 and CDR2 sequences are SGHVS and FQNEAQ. The CDR3 is made up of 14 amino acids. The chain links TRBV7-8 to TRBJ2-5; D call uncertain. This clonotype was obtained from a human donor with active COVID-19. The donor label of this sample is uncertain. The sequencing sample was made of peripheral blood. In DNA form, the CDR3 reads TGTGCCAGCACCCTAGGCTGGATGAGAGAGACCCAGTACTTC. Protein product: CASTLGWMRETQYF.